The sequence of this TCR beta chain was determined in a study of blood T cells in healthy people across ages. On the study more broadly: When template switching was applied, about one barcoded beta molecule was captured per two T cells. Study-level results: Naive CD4+ cells and diversity were both higher in long-lived donors than in aged donors.

This CDR3 region has 16 residues. From germline, CDR1 is DFQATT and CDR2 SNEGSKA (reference sequence). Primed by a sample-barcoded 5' primer and a J-beta primer mix, a second PCR proceeded for 7 to 11 cycles. TCRdb called the 5' RACE reads again in MiXCR, with one record for every CDR3 protein. The sample records 1.5 million or so distinct CDR3 sequences, roughly 43% being singletons. Points on this clonotype: What it binds is unknown. The junction departs from the called germline gene at one end, perhaps through a read error.

This TCR was sampled from a woman under 30 in good health. The gene calls are TRBV20-1 and TRBJ2-3; 10 bases match TRBD2. The source material was blood. The CDR3 protein is CSAGDGLAGVADTQYF. As DNA, the CDR3 is TGCAGTGCTGGAGATGGGCTAGCGGGAGTAGCAGATACGCAGTATTTT.